This TCR beta chain was found in a study of beta chain features in type 1 diabetes. What was sequenced were expressed TCRB transcripts, since all of the isolated RNA had been reverse transcribed. The table came from immunoSEQ multiplex PCR; TCRdb's copy has only in-frame clones and leaves some out. The sample gives about 700,000 clones, about an eighth of which show up once; 0.022% is in the top ten. Sorted cells reached over 95% purity in every population. This CDR3 has 13 residues. After removal of 4 bases from V and 12 bases from J, the junction contained 4 bases not matched to a gene. Germline CDR1 reads SGHDT; CDR2 reads YYEEEE. Whole-study results and caveats: Type 1 diabetes patients showed a moderate but significant shortening of TCRB CDR3s in all four CD4+ subsets. Shorter templates might be favored by PCR, equally in patients and controls.

For this clone: The antigen remains unidentified.

The rearrangement joins TRBV5-6 to TRBJ2-1, with TRBD2 identical over 13 bases. The sequence came from a man aged 18-30 years with type 1 diabetes. Sequenced: naive CD4+ T cells from blood. CDR3 in DNA: TGTGCCAGCAGCCCCGGGACTAGCGGGGCGCAGTTCTTC. Translation gives CASSPGTSGAQFF. Drawing the rest from reference TRBV5-6 and TRBJ2-1, the complete variable domain is DAGVTQSPTHLIKTRGQQVTLRCSPKSGHDTVSWYQQALGQGPQFIFQYYEEEERQRGNFPDRFSGHQFPNYSSELNVNALLLGDSALYLCASSPGTSGAQFFGPGTRLTVL.